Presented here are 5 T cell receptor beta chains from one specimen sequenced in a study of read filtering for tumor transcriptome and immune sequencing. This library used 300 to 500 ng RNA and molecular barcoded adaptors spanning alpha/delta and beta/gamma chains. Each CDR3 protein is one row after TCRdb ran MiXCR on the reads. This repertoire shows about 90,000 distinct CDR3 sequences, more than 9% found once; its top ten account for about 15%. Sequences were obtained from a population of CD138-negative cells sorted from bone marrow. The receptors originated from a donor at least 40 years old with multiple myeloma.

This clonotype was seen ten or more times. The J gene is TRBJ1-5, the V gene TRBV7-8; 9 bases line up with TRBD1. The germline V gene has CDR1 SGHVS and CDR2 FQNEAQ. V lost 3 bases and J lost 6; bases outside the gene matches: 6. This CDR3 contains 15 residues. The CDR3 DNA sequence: TGTGCCAGCAGCTTTGGGACAGGGTGGCGTCAGCCCCAGCATTTT. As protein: CASSFGTGWRQPQHF.

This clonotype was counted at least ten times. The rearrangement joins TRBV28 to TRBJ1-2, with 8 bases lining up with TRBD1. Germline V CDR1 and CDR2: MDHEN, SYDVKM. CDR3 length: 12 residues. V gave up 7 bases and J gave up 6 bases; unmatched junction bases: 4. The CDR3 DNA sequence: TGTGCCAGCATTGGACAGGGAAATGGCTACACCTTC. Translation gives CASIGQGNGYTF.

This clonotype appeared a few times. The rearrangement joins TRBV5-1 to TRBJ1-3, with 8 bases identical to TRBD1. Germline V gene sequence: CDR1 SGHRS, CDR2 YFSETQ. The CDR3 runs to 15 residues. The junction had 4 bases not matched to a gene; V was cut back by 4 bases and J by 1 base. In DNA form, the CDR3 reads TGCGCCAGCAGCGACAGGGGAGATTCTGGAAACACCATATATTTT. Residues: CASSDRGDSGNTIYF.

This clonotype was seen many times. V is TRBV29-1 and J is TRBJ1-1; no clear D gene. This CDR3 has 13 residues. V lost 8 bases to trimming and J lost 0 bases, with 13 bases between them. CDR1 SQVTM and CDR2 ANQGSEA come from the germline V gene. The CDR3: CSTGITMNTEAFF. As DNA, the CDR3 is TGCAGCACGGGGATTACTATGAACACTGAAGCTTTCTTT. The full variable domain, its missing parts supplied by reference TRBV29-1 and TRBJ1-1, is SAVISQKPSRDICQRGTSLTIQCQVDSQVTMMFWYRQQPGQSLTLIATANQGSEATYESGFVIDKFPISRPNLTFSTLTVSNMSPEDSSIYLCSTGITMNTEAFFGQGTRLTVV.

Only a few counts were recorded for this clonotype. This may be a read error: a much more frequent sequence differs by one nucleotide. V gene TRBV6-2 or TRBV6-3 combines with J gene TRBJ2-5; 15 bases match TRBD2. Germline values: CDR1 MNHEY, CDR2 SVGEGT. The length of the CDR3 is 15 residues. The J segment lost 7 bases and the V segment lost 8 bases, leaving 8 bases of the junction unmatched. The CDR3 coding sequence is TGTGCCAGCGGTCCCGGGACTAGCGGGAGGAGGACCCAGTACTTC. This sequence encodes CASGPGTSGRRTQYF.